This record looks at one TCR beta chain sequence and its context. Its target is not known. Noted time point: pretreatment peripheral blood. This record comes from a study of PD-L1 blockade in urothelial cancer. Looking at the study overall: About 85% of the roughly 29 patients comprised males who had bladder-origin urothelial cancer. The authors examined blood 3 weeks (second dose) and 6 weeks after treatment start. General study points: Expansion of tumor-associated blood clones at 3 weeks was greater in durable-benefit patients.

Germline-derived CDR1 and CDR2 are SEHNR and FQNEAQ (reference sequence). V lost 0 bases to trimming and J lost 4 bases, with 4 bases between them. CDR3 length: 13 residues. Here immunoSEQ multiplex PCR was the method, and the copy in TCRdb shows in-frame clones only, minus some. Among under 55,000 clones listed, roughly 80% were seen once. The specimen comprised PBMCs, sampled around atezolizumab (anti-PD-L1) treatment. The chain employs TRBV7-9 and TRBJ1-3; D unclear. The origin of this receptor is a man aged 65 to 85 with urothelial cancer. CDR3 sequence: CASSLATGNTIYF. CDR3 nucleotides: TGTGCCAGCAGCTTAGCGACAGGAAACACCATATATTTT.